This passage covers 8 T cell receptor beta chains from one sample sequenced in a study of blood T cell repertoires in COVID-19. Some clones are missing from TCRdb's copy, which holds only in-frame ones; the method was immunoSEQ multiplex PCR. The data contain 100,000 or so clones, about four fifths of them singletons. The sequenced material came from peripheral blood. These receptors were obtained from a woman aged 80 or older with acute or convalescent COVID-19.

The chain employs TRBV27 and TRBJ1-5; D gene uncertain. Germline CDR1 and CDR2: MNHEY and SMNVEV (reference sequence). Deletions cut 2 bases from V and 6 bases from J, with 8 bases between. The CDR3 has 13 amino acids. The CDR3 sequence is CASSLSPGQPQHF. The CDR3 coding sequence is TGTGCCAGCAGTTTAAGCCCAGGTCAGCCCCAGCATTTT.

The CDR3: CASRPFVGSSYNEQFF. CDR3 coding DNA: TGTGCCAGCAGACCTTTTGTCGGGAGCTCCTACAATGAGCAGTTCTTC. The chain uses TRBV6-4 and TRBJ2-1, with a weak D call TRBD2 (6 bases). The CDR3 covers 16 residues. Germline lookup yields CDR1 MRHNA and CDR2 SNTAGT. V gave up 6 bases and J gave up 0 bases, with 15 bases separating them.

This chain joins TRBV2 and TRBJ1-1; D remains unclear. The germline V and J ends were trimmed by 6 bases and 0 bases, with 11 bases remaining between them. This CDR3 spans 14 amino acids. Germline lookup yields CDR1 SNHLY and CDR2 FYNNEI. CDR3 in amino acids: CASRLTVLNTEAFF. The DNA of the CDR3 is TGTGCCAGCAGGTTAACAGTCCTGAACACTGAAGCTTTCTTT.

There are many counts of this clone. The genes are TRBV4-3 and TRBJ1-2, with 7 bases fitting TRBD1. This CDR3 has 15 amino acids. Germline CDR1 reads LGHNA; CDR2 reads YSLEER. V was pared by 0 bases and J by 6 bases, with 7 bases of the junction left unmatched. The CDR3, as DNA: TGCGCCAGCAGCCAAGAAAGGGGGCAGGGGAATGGCTACACCTTC. This encodes CASSQERGQGNGYTF.

The chain is built from TRBV12-3 or TRBV12-4 and TRBJ2-4; 8 positions agree with TRBD1. The CDR3 totals 13 residues. V was clipped by 3 bases and J by 12 bases; unmatched bases: 7. In DNA, the CDR3 is TGTGCCAGCAGTTTTGGACAGGGAATGGCTCAGTACTTC. Residues: CASSFGQGMAQYF.

This clone occurred once. The chain joins TRBV30 to TRBJ1-2, with D tentatively TRBD1 (6 bases). In germline, CDR1 is GTSNPN, CDR2 SVGIG (reference sequence). Trimming took off 4 bases at V and 6 bases at J, with 12 bases between the two ends. The CDR3 spans 12 residues. The CDR3 region has the DNA TGTGCCTGGAACAGGGCTTGGGATGGCTACACCTTC. Amino acid sequence: CAWNRAWDGYTF.

The chain employs TRBV11-3 and TRBJ2-1; D possibly corresponds to TRBD2 (5 bases). The V and J ends lost 5 bases and 8 bases respectively, with 16 bases between them. Germline CDR1 and CDR2: SGHNT and YENEEA. The CDR3 is 14 residues long. Here the CDR3 DNA reads TGTGCCAGCAGCCTGAGGGATGCCGGGGATGAGCAGTTCTTC. It codes for CASSLRDAGDEQFF.

The gene calls are TRBV2 and TRBJ2-5, with D maybe TRBD1 (5 bases). Germline CDR1 SNHLY, CDR2 FYNNEI. With 1 base removed from V and 2 bases from J, the gap between germline ends came to 11 bases. The CDR3 is 15 residues long. The CDR3 sequence is CASSEGTREQETQYF. DNA for the CDR3: TGTGCCAGCAGTGAAGGGACACGCGAACAAGAGACCCAGTACTTC.